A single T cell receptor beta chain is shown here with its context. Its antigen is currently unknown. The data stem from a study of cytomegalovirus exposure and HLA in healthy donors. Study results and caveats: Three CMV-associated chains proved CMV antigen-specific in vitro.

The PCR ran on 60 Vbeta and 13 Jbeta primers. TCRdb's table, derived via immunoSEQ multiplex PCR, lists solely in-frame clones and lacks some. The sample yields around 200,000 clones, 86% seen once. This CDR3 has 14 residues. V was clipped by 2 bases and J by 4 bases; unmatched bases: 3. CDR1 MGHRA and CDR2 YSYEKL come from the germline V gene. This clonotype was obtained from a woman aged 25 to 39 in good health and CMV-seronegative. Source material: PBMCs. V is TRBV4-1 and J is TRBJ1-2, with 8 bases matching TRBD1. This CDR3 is CASSQQGASYGYTF. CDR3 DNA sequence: TGCGCCAGCAGCCAACAGGGGGCGAGCTATGGCTACACCTTC.